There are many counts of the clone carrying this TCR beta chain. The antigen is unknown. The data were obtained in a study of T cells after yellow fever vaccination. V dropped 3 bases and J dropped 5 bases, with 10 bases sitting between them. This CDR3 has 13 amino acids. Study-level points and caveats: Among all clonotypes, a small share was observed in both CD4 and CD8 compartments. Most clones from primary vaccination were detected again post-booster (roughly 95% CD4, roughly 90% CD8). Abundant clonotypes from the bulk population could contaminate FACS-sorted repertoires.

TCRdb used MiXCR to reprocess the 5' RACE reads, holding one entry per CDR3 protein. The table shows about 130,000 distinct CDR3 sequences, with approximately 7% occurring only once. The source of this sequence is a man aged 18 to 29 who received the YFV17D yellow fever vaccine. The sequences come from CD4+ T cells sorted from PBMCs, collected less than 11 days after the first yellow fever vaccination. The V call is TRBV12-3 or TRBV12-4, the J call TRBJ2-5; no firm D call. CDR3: CASSFGKRETQYF. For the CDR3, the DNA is TGTGCCAGCAGTTTTGGGAAAAGGGAGACCCAGTACTTC.